What follows is one T cell receptor (beta chain) and its context. Its target is unknown. This record comes from a study of OX40 agonist ivuxolimab in advanced cancers. As for the study in general: Patients took ivuxolimab, an agonistic anti-OX40 (CD134) antibody. Hepatocellular carcinoma, melanoma, renal cell or head and neck cancer was diagnosed in the dose-escalation patients. Study-wide results and limits: CD8+ T cells were the subset that, on average, had more expanded clones than CD4+. At 0.1 to 3.0 mg/kg, clonal expansion of CD4+ and CD8+ blood T cells had occurred by week 6.

From germline, CDR1 is SGHRS and CDR2 YFSETQ. Trimming pared 0 bases from V and 8 bases from J, leaving 17 bases between. The CDR3 length is 15 residues. Using immunoSEQ multiplex PCR, the repertoire was profiled, and TCRdb retains in-frame clones only, with some absent. Of some 8,000 clones in the sample, 70% to 90% were seen once. The sample was CD4+ or CD8+ T cells sorted from blood, taken in a trial of the OX40 agonist ivuxolimab. This sequence was found in an adult with an advanced solid tumor such as melanoma, head and neck, liver or kidney cancer. The V and J genes are TRBV5-1 and TRBJ1-2, with D possibly matching TRBD1 (6 bases). CDR3 residues: CASSLASAGAKGYTF. DNA of the CDR3: TGCGCCAGCAGCTTGGCCAGTGCAGGGGCTAAGGGCTACACCTTC. Variable domain in full (rest from reference TRBV5-1 and TRBJ1-2): KAGVTQTPRYLIKTRGQQVTLSCSPISGHRSVSWYQQTPGQGLQFLFEYFSETQRNKGNFPGRFSGRQFSNSRSEMNVSTLELGDSALYLCASSLASAGAKGYTFGSGTRLTVV.